This TCR beta chain was sequenced during a study of early T cells in non-severe SARS-CoV-2 infection. The overall study: Investigators sequenced bulk RNA drawn from unsorted whole blood, and chains remained unpaired. General study results and limits: Lookups in VDJdb leaned toward anti-spike CD8 responses and missed private and CD4 specificities.

This clonotype was detected ten times or more. The antigen remains unidentified. Individual cDNA molecules received unique molecular identifiers. TCRdb used MiXCR to reprocess the 5' RACE reads, holding one entry per CDR3 protein. The repertoire holds 17,000 or so distinct CDR3 sequences, with 5% to 6% as singletons. The germline CDR1 and CDR2 sequences are LNHDA and SQIVND (reference sequence). V was clipped by 3 bases and J by 2 bases, with 11 bases between them. This CDR3 contains 14 residues. The chain employs TRBV19 and TRBJ2-7; D is uncertain. The sequence derives from an adult who was a healthcare worker with PCR-confirmed SARS-CoV-2 infection or an uninfected control (not recorded which). The starting material was whole blood, obtained at baseline. CDR3: CASSIQTTTYEQYF. The DNA for the CDR3 is TGTGCCAGTAGTATTCAGACAACTACCTACGAGCAGTACTTC.